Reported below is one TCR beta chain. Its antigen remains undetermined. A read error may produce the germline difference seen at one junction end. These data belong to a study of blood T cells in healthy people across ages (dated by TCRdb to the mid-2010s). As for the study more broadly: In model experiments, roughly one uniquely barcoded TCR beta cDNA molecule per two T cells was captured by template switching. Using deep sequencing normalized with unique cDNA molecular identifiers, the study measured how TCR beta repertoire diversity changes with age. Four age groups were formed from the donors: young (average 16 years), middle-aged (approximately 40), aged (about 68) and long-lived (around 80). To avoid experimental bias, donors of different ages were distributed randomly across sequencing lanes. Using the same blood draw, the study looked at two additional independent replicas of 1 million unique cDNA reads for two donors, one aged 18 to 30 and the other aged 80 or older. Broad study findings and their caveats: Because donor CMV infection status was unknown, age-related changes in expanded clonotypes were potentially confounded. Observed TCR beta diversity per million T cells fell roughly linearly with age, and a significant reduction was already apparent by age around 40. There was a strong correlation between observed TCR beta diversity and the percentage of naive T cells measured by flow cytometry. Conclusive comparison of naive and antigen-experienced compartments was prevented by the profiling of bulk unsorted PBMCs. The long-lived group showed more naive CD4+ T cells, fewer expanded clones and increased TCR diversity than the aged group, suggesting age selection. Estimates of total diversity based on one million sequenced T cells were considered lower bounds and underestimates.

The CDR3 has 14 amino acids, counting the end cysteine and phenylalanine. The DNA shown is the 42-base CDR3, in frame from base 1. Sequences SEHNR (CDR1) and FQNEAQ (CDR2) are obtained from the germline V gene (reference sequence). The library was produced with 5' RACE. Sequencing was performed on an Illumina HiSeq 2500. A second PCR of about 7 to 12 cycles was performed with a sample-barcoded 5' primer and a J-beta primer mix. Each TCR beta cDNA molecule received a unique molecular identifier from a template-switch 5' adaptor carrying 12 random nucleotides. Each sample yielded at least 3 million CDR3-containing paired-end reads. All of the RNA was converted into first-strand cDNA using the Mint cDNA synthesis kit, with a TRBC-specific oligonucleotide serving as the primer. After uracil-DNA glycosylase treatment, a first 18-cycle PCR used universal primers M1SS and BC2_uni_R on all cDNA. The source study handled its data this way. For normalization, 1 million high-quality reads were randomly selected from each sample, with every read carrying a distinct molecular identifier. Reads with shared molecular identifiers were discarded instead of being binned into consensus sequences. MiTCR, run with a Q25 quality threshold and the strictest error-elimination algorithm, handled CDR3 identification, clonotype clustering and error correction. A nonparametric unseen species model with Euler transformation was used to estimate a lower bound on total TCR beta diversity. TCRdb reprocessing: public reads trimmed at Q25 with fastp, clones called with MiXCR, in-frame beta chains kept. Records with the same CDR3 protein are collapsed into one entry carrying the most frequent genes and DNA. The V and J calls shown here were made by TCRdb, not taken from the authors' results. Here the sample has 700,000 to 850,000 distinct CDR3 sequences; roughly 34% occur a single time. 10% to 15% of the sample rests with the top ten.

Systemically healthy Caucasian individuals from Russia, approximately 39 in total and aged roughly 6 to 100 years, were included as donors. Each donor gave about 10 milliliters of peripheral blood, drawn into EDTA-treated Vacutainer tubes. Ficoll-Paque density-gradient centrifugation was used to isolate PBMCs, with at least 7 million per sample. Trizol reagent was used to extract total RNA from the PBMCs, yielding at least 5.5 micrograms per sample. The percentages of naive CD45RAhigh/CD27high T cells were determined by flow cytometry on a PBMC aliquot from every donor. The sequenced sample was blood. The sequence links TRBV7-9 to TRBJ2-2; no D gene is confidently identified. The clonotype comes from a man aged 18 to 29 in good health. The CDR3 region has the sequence CTSSPTERTRELFF. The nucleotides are TGTACCAGCAGCCCCACCGAGCGTACCAGGGAGCTGTTTTTT. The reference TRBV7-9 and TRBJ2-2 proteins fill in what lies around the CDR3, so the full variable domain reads DTGVSQNPRHKITKRGQNVTFRCDPISEHNRLYWYRQTLGQGPEFLTYFQNEAQLEKSRLLSDRFSAERPKGSFSTLEIQRTEQGDSAMYLCTSSPTERTRELFFGEGSRLTVL.